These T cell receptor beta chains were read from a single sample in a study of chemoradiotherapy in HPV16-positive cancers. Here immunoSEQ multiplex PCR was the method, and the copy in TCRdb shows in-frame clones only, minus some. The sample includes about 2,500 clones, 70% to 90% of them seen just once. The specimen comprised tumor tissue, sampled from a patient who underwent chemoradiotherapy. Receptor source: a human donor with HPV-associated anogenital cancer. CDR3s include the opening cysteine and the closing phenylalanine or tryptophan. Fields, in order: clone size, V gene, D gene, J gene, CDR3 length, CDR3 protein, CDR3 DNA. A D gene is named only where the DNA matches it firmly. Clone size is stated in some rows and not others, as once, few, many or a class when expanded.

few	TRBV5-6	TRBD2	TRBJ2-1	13	CASRLGGTTVEFF	TGTGCCAGCAGATTAGGCGGGACTACTGTGGAATTCTTC
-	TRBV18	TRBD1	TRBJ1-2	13	CASSPDRGAGYTF	TGTGCCAGCTCACCAGACAGGGGTGCTGGCTACACCTTC
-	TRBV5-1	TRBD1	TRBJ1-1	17	CASSVRRDSLKNTEAFF	TGCGCCAGCAGCGTTCGCCGGGACAGCTTAAAGAACACTGAAGCTTTCTTT
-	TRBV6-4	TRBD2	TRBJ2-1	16	CASSDSSLAGVNEQFF	TGTGCCAGCAGTGACTCGAGTCTAGCGGGAGTTAATGAGCAGTTCTTC
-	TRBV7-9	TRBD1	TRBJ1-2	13	CASSLGQAQGYTF	TGTGCCAGCAGTTTAGGACAGGCGCAGGGCTACACCTTC
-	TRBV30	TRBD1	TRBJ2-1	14	CAWSVGTGAYEQFF	TGTGCCTGGAGTGTGGGGACAGGGGCCTATGAGCAGTTCTTC
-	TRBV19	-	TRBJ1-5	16	CASSMTTSGRGWTQHF	TGTGCCAGTAGTATGACTACATCGGGTAGGGGTTGGACCCAGCATTTT
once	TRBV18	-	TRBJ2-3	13	CASSQTSTDTQYF	TGTGCCAGCTCACAAACTAGCACAGATACGCAGTATTTT
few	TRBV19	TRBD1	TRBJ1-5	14	CASSPTGVIQPQHF	TGTGCCAGTAGCCCGACAGGGGTTATTCAGCCCCAGCATTTT
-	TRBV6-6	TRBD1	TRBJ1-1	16	CASSPQGALTHTEAFF	TGTGCCAGCAGCCCACAGGGGGCCTTAACCCACACTGAAGCTTTCTTT
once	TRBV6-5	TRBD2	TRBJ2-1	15	CASSPSAGTRSEQFF	TGTGCCAGCAGTCCCTCCGCCGGGACTAGGTCTGAGCAGTTCTTC
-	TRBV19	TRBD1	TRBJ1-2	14	CASSPRDRTGGYTF	TGTGCCAGTAGTCCCCGGGACAGGACGGGTGGCTACACCTTC
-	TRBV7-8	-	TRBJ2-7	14	CASSFSRGAYEQYF	TGTGCCAGCAGCTTCTCGCGGGGAGCCTACGAGCAGTACTTC
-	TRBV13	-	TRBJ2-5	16	CASSLGEGNTQETQYF	TGTGCCAGCAGCTTAGGAGAGGGGAATACGCAAGAGACCCAGTACTTC
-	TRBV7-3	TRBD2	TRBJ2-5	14	CASSLLASGETQYF	TGTGCCAGCAGCTTACTGGCTAGCGGGGAGACCCAGTACTTC
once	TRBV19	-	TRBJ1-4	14	CASSMTDPDEKLFF	TGTGCCAGTAGTATGACGGACCCCGATGAAAAACTGTTTTTT
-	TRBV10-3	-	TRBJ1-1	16	CAISEFDSVVNTEAFF	TGTGCCATCAGTGAGTTTGACAGCGTTGTGAACACTGAAGCTTTCTTT
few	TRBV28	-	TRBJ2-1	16	CASSSPYFGPYNEQFF	TGTGCCAGCAGTTCTCCCTATTTCGGTCCCTACAATGAGCAGTTCTTC
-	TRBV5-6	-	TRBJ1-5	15	CASSSTVYSNQPQHF	TGTGCCAGCAGCTCGACAGTTTATAGCAATCAGCCCCAGCATTTT
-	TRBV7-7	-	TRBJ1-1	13	CASSKGVNTEAFF	TGTGCTAGCAGTAAAGGGGTAAACACTGAAGCTTTCTTT
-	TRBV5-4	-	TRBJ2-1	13	CASSPPTNNEQFF	TGTGCCAGCAGCCCACCGACTAACAATGAGCAGTTCTTC
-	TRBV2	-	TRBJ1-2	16	CASSPSPQEVTHGYTF	TGTGCCAGCAGTCCTTCCCCGCAGGAGGTAACTCATGGCTACACCTTC
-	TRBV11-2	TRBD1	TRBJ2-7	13	CASSVGQGYEQYF	TGTGCCAGCAGCGTGGGACAGGGCTACGAGCAGTACTTC
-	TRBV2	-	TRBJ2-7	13	CASIRESGNEQYF	TGTGCCAGCATCCGGGAGAGCGGCAACGAGCAGTACTTC
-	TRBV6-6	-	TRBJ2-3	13	CASLEPVTDTQYF	TGTGCCAGCCTTGAACCGGTCACAGATACGCAGTATTTT
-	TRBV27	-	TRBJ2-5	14	CASSSPSRGETQYF	TGTGCCAGCAGTTCCCCATCTCGGGGGGAGACCCAGTACTTC
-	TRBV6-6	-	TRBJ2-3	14	CASLYPGRTDTQYF	TGTGCCAGTCTTTACCCAGGACGCACAGATACGCAGTATTTT
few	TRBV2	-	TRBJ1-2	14	CASSNEGTNYGYTF	TGTGCCAGCAGTAACGAGGGGACTAACTATGGCTACACCTTC
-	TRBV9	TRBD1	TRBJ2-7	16	CASSVGPGTGFDEQYF	TGTGCCAGCAGCGTGGGTCCCGGGACAGGGTTTGACGAGCAGTACTTC
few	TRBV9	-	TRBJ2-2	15	CASSVDGRNTGELFF	TGTGCCAGCAGCGTAGACGGACGAAACACCGGGGAGCTGTTTTTT
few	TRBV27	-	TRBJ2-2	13	CASAPGSSGELFF	TGTGCCAGTGCTCCAGGGAGCTCCGGGGAGCTGTTTTTT
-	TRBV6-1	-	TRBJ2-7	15	CASSPRVPGSYEQYF	TGTGCCAGCAGCCCCCGGGTGCCAGGCTCCTACGAGCAGTACTTC